These 6 T cell receptor beta chains were all obtained from the same sample, sequenced in a study of T cells in localized non-small cell lung cancer. Clones were sequenced by immunoSEQ multiplex PCR, and TCRdb holds only the in-frame ones, with some missing. The table includes 90,000 to 100,000 clones, approximately 91% detected once. The material was PBMCs, obtained before any cancer treatment. The source of these receptors is a woman aged 35 to 69 with stage II squamous cell lung carcinoma.

The chain has TRBV4-2 and TRBJ2-5; D is possibly TRBD2 (7 bases). Between the trimmed V and J ends, which lost 0 bases and 7 bases, there was a span of 15 bases. Germline V gene sequence: CDR1 LGHNA, CDR2 YNFKEQ. The length of the CDR3 is 15 residues. Here the CDR3 DNA reads TGTGCCAGCAGCCAAGATAGGGGGGGGATGGGGACCCAGTACTTC. Its translation is CASSQDRGGMGTQYF.

The sample holds one count of this clone. J is TRBJ1-5 and V is TRBV7-2; no reliable D call. Looked up from germline, CDR1 is SGHTA and CDR2 is FQGNSA. Trimming pared 3 bases from V and 2 bases from J, leaving 5 bases between. The CDR3 has 13 amino acids. CDR3 in amino acids: CASSFRGNQPQHF. Here the CDR3 DNA reads TGTGCCAGCAGCTTTAGGGGCAATCAGCCCCAGCATTTT.

CDR3: CASSAGTVNFEQFF. CDR3 nucleotides: TGCGCCAGCAGTGCCGGGACAGTAAACTTTGAGCAGTTCTTC. V and J are TRBV5-1 and TRBJ2-1; 7 positions match TRBD1. V lost 5 bases and J lost 9; bases outside the gene matches: 11. CDR3 size: 14 residues. Germline values: CDR1 SGHRS, CDR2 YFSETQ.

This sequence joins TRBV6-5 and TRBJ2-5; no firm D call. In germline, CDR1 is MNHEY, CDR2 SVGAGI. This CDR3 has 14 amino acids. The V gene lost 4 bases and the J gene lost 2 bases, with 11 bases spanning the gap. DNA for the CDR3: TGTGCCAGCAGTTTACGGTTGCCTCAAGAGACCCAGTACTTC. Translation gives CASSLRLPQETQYF.

The DNA for the CDR3 is TGCGCCAGCAGCCCCTCTAGGGGACTAGCGGGAGGTTCCTACAATGAGCAGTTCTTC. Translating gives CASSPSRGLAGGSYNEQFF. The chain joins TRBV10-1 to TRBJ2-1, with 15 bases lining up with TRBD2. The CDR3 runs to 19 residues. CDR1 is WNHNN, CDR2 SYGVQD, per germline (reference sequence). V was clipped by 6 bases and J by 1 base; unmatched bases: 10.

The chain links TRBV2 to TRBJ1-2; perhaps TRBD1 as D (5 bases). The CDR3 runs to 13 residues. CDR1 and CDR2 from the germline V gene are SNHLY and FYNNEI. V lost 10 bases to trimming and J lost 4 bases, with 16 bases between them. CDR3 nucleotides: TGTGCCACCCGTCGGGGGGAGATCTATGGCTACACCTTC. Its protein product is CATRRGEIYGYTF.